Listed below are T cell receptor beta chains from one sample, sequenced in a study of sequential checkpoint blockade in melanoma. The protocol was immunoSEQ multiplex PCR, while the TCRdb copy is restricted to in-frame clones and leaves out a portion. The sample yields about 11,000 clones, 25% to 30% seen once. Material: tumor tissue (inferred from file names), obtained from a patient given nivolumab and ipilimumab in sequence. The receptors here all came from a human donor with melanoma. Both conserved end residues are part of each CDR3. D genes are given only for firm matches. A row's size may be missing; if present it is once, few, many or a size class.

>TRBD1|TRBV25-1|NA|TRBJ2-1
CASSDPRGNEQFF
TGTGCCAGCAGTGATCCCAGGGGGAATGAGCAGTTCTTC
>TRBD1|TRBV6-8|many|TRBJ1-6
CASSNRDRVYNSPLHF
TGTGCCAGCAGTAACCGGGACAGGGTCTATAATTCACCCCTCCACTTT
>NA|TRBV5-1|NA|TRBJ1-2
CASSPRAANYGYTF
TGCGCCAGCAGCCCTAGAGCGGCTAACTATGGCTACACCTTC
>NA|TRBV6-8|few|TRBJ2-5
CASSWAEIISGETQYF
TGTGCCAGCAGTTGGGCAGAGATCATTTCAGGGGAGACCCAGTACTTC
>NA|TRBV6-8|NA|TRBJ1-6
CASRSGRRSYNSPLHF
TGTGCCAGCAGATCAGGGCGCCGCTCCTATAATTCACCCCTCCACTTT
>NA|TRBV5-1|NA|TRBJ2-6
CASSVAQGTGANVLTF
TGCGCCAGCAGCGTCGCGCAGGGTACCGGGGCCAACGTCCTGACTTTC
>NA|TRBV29-1|once|TRBJ1-1
CSVEDRGRNTEAFF
TGCAGCGTTGAAGATCGTGGGAGGAACACTGAAGCTTTCTTT
>TRBD1|TRBV9|few|TRBJ2-2
CASSLRQGDTGELFF
TGTGCCAGCAGCCTCCGACAGGGGGACACCGGGGAGCTGTTTTTT
>NA|TRBV18|NA|TRBJ1-5
CASSPQDQPQHF
TGTGCCAGCTCACCCCAGGATCAGCCCCAGCATTTT
>NA|TRBV11-3|NA|TRBJ2-3
CASSLPRDTDTQYF
TGTGCCAGCAGCTTGCCCCGGGACACAGATACGCAGTATTTT
>NA|TRBV6-8|few|TRBJ1-1
CASRTQALEAFF
TGTGCCAGCAGAACCCAGGCCCTTGAAGCTTTCTTT
>TRBD1|TRBV14|once|TRBJ2-2
CASSQRTGTNTGELFF
TGTGCCAGCAGCCAGCGGACAGGGACGAACACCGGGGAGCTGTTTTTT
>NA|TRBV5-1|NA|TRBJ1-2
CASSLEPGIGYGYTF
TGCGCCAGCAGCTTGGAACCAGGGATTGGTTATGGCTACACCTTC
>NA|TRBV1|NA|TRBJ2-7
CASSQDRITYEQYF
TGCGCCAGCAGCCAAGACAGGATTACCTACGAGCAGTACTTC
>NA|TRBV18|NA|TRBJ2-2
CASSYRENGELFF
TGTGCCAGCTCATACAGGGAGAACGGGGAGCTGTTTTTT
>TRBD1|TRBV29-1|NA|TRBJ1-4
CSVDQQGATEKLFF
TGCAGCGTTGATCAGCAGGGGGCCACCGAAAAACTGTTTTTT
>NA|TRBV18|once|TRBJ1-1
CASSPLGRASNTEAFF
TGTGCCAGCTCACCCTTGGGACGGGCTTCGAACACTGAAGCTTTCTTT
>NA|TRBV6-8|few|TRBJ1-1
CASSYLQRNTEAFF
TGTGCCAGCAGTTACCTACAGAGGAACACTGAAGCTTTCTTT
>NA|TRBV11-3|NA|TRBJ1-1
CASSLGSGPNTEAFF
TGTGCCAGCAGCTTAGGGTCAGGGCCGAACACTGAAGCTTTCTTT
>TRBD2|TRBV9|few|TRBJ2-2
CASSELLAANTGELFF
TGTGCCAGCAGTGAACTGCTAGCGGCGAACACCGGGGAGCTGTTTTTT
>NA|TRBV10-3|NA|TRBJ1-3
CAISEAYGTPENTIYF
TGTGCCATCAGTGAGGCGTACGGGACACCTGAAAACACCATATATTTT
>TRBD1|TRBV29-1|NA|TRBJ2-7
CSVSQGTGGYEQYF
TGCAGCGTTAGCCAGGGGACAGGGGGCTACGAGCAGTACTTC
>TRBD1|TRBV6-8|few|TRBJ1-1
CASSPRQGWGNTEAFF
TGTGCCAGCAGTCCTCGACAGGGCTGGGGGAACACTGAAGCTTTCTTT
>NA|TRBV5-1|once|TRBJ1-1
CASSFGVTNTEAFF
TGCGCCAGCAGCTTTGGGGTTACGAACACTGAAGCTTTCTTT
>NA|TRBV6-8|NA|TRBJ2-1
CASRLDMYNEQFF
TGTGCCAGCAGACTCGACATGTACAATGAGCAGTTCTTC
>NA|TRBV19|NA|TRBJ2-2
CASSRQDRGTGELFF
TGTGCCAGCTCCCGACAGGACCGTGGGACCGGGGAGCTGTTTTTT
>NA|TRBV6-8|few|TRBJ2-7
CAISQEGYEQYF
TGTGCCATCAGCCAAGAGGGATACGAGCAGTACTTC